This T cell receptor beta chain was obtained from a study of OX40 agonist ivuxolimab in advanced cancers. Study-level background: Patients were infused with ivuxolimab every 2 weeks at 0.01 to 10 mg/kg. A partial response was reached by three patients: one with hepatocellular carcinoma and two with cutaneous melanoma.

CDR3 length: 14 residues. Per the germline V gene, CDR1 is SEHNR and CDR2 is FQNEAQ (reference sequence). V lost 8 bases to trimming and J lost 6 bases; unmatched junction nucleotides: 11. Measured with immunoSEQ multiplex PCR; TCRdb has only the in-frame clones, and not every one. The repertoire holds 100,000 or so clones, approximately 84% seen once, with around 5.5% in the top ten. Individuals having autoimmune disease history or systemic immunosuppression were not enrolled. The receptor comes from an adult with an advanced solid tumor such as melanoma, head and neck, liver or kidney cancer. The sample consisted of CD4+ or CD8+ T cells sorted from blood, taken in a trial of the OX40 agonist ivuxolimab. The V and J genes are TRBV7-9 and TRBJ1-2; 8 bases are shared with TRBD1. CDR3 region: CASGQTGDAHGYTF. For the CDR3, the DNA is TGTGCCAGCGGACAGACAGGGGACGCTCATGGCTACACCTTC.